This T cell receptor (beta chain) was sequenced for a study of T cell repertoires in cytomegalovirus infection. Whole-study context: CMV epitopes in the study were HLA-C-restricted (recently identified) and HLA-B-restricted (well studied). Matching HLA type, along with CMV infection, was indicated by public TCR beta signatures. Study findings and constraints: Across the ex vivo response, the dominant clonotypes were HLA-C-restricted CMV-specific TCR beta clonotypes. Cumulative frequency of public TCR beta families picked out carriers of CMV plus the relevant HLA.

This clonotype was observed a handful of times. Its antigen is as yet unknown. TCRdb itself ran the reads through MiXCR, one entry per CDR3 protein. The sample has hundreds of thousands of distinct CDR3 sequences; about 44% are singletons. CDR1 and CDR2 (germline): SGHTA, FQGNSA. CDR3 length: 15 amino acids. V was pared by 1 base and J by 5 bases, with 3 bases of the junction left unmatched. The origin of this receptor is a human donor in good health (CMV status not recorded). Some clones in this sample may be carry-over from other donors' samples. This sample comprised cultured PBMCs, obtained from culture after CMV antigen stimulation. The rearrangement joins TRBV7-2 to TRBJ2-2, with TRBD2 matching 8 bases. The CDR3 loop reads CASSLVAGQTGELFF. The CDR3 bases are TGTGCCAGCAGCTTAGTAGCGGGGCAAACCGGGGAGCTGTTTTTT. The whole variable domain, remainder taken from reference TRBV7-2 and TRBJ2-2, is GAGVSQSPSNKVTEKGKDVELRCDPISGHTALYWYRQSLGQGLEFLIYFQGNSAPDKSGLPSDRFSAERTGGSVSTLTIQRTQQEDSAVYLCASSLVAGQTGELFFGEGSRLTVL.